This TCR beta chain emerged from a study of T-cell reconstitution after alpha-beta-depleted transplantation in children. Using unique molecular identifiers, the investigators prepared the TCRbeta library. TCRdb analysed the PCR reads with MiXCR anew, one entry per CDR3 protein. The data hold approximately 350,000 distinct CDR3 sequences, with about 9.3% observed a single time. The CDR3 covers 11 residues. Germline CDR1 is DFQATT and CDR2 is SNEGSKA (reference sequence). The V segment lost 6 bases and the J segment 10 bases; nucleotides outside the gene matches: 6. Sequenced here: PBMCs from the stem cell graft donor, sampled from the stem cell graft. This rearrangement joins TRBV20-1 to TRBJ2-1, with 7 bases identical to TRBD1. This sequence was found in a human donor who donated a stem cell graft to a child with acute lymphoblastic leukemia. In DNA, the CDR3 is TGCAGTGCCCGGACAGGAAAGGAGCAGTTCTTC. This translates into CSARTGKEQFF.